This T cell receptor (beta chain) is from a study of blood T cell repertoires in COVID-19. Across the study: Nucleic acid was either cDNA or gDNA, and it came from T cells, B-cell-depleted T cells, or PBMCs.

The V gene lost 2 bases and the J gene lost 8 bases, with 12 bases spanning the gap. CDR3 length: 13 amino acids. Profiling relied on immunoSEQ multiplex PCR, and the TCRdb table lists in-frame clones only, not all of them. The table includes around 130,000 clones, approximately 87% detected once. V is TRBV12-3 or TRBV12-4 and J is TRBJ1-2; TRBD1 is a possible D gene (6 bases). Sequencing input: peripheral blood. The receptor was isolated from a woman aged 50 to 60 with acute or convalescent COVID-19. In DNA form, the CDR3 reads TGTGCCAGCAGTTTACAACAGGGACTAGGCTACACCTTC. Protein: CASSLQQGLGYTF.